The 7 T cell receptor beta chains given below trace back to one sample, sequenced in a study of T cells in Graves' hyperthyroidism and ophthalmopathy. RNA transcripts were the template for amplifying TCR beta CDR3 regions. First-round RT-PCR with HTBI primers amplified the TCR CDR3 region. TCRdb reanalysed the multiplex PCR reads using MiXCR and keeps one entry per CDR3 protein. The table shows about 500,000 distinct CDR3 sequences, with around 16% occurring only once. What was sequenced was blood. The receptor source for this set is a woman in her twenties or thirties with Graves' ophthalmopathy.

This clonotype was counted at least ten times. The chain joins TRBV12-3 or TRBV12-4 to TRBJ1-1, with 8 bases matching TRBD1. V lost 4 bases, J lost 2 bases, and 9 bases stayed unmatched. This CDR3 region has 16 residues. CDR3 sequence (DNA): TGTGCCAGCAGTTCACTCCAGGGGGCGGGAAACACTGAAGCTTTCTTT. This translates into CASSSLQGAGNTEAFF.

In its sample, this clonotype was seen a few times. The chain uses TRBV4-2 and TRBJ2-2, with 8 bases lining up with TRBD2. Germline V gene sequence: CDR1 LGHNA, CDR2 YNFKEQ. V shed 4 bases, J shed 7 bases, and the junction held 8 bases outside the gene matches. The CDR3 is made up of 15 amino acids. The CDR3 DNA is TGTGCCAGCAGCCCGTTAAGCGGGAGTGGCGGGGAGCTGTTTTTT. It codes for CASSPLSGSGGELFF.

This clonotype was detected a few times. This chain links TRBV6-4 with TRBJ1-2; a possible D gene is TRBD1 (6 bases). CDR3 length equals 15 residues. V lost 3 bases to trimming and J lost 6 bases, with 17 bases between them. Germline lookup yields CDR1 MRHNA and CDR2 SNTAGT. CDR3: CASSDTGLSYDGYTF. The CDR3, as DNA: TGTGCCAGCAGTGATACAGGGCTTTCATACGATGGCTACACCTTC.

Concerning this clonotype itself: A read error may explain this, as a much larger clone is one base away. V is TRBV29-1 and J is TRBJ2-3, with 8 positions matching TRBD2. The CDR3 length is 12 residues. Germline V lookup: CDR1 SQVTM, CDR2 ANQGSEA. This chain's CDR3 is CSVVAGTDAQYF. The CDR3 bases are TGCAGCGTCGTAGCGGGAACAGATGCGCAGTATTTT.

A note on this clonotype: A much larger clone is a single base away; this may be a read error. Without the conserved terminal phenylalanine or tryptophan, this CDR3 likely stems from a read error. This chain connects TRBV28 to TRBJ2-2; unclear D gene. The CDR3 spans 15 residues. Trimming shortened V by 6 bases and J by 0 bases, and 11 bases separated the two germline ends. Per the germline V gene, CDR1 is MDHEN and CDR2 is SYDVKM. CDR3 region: CASRLTEANTGELFS. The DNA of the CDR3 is TGTGCCAGCAGGCTGACCGAAGCGAACACCGGGGAGCTGTTTTCT.

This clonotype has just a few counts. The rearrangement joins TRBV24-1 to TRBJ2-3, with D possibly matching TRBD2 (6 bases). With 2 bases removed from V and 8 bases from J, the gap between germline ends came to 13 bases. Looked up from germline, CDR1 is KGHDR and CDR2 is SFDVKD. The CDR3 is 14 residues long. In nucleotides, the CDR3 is TGTGCCACCAGTGATTATTCCGGGAGCGGTACGCAGTATTTT. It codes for CATSDYSGSGTQYF.

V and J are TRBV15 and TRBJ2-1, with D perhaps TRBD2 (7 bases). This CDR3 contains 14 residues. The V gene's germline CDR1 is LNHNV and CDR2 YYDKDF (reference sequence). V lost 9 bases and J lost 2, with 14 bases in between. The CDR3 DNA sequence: TGTGCCACAGGGGGGGGGCGGCCCTACAATGAGCAGTTCTTC. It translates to CATGGGRPYNEQFF.